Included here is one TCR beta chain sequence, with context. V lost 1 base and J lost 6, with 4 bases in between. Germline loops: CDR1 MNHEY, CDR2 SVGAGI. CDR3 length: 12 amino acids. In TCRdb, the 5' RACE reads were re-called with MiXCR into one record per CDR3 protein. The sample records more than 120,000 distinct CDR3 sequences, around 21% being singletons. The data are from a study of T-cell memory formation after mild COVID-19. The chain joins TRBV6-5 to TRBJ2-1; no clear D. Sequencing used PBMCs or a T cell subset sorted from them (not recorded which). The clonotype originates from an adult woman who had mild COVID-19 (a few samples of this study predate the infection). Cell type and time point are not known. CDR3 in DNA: TGTGCCAGCAGTTACTACCGCAATGAGCAGTTCTTC. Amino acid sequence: CASSYYRNEQFF.